These 24 T cell receptor beta chains share one sample of origin, sequenced in a study of blood T cell repertoires in COVID-19 (dated by TCRdb to 2018 to 2020). Library preparation was by the immunoSEQ multiplex PCR assay. TCRdb holds this immuneACCESS table with in-frame rearrangements only. Some clones are missing; in checked studies, unresolved V genes explain under half, and the rest has no known cause. Counted in this sample were tens of thousands of clones; approximately 83% of them appeared once. Roughly 10% of the sample belongs to the ten largest clones. Sequenced sample: peripheral blood. The receptors here all came from a human donor in a cohort sampled during active COVID-19.

The chain joins TRBV7-9 to TRBJ2-3; 11 nucleotides match TRBD2. V gave up 2 bases and J gave up 5 bases; unmatched junction bases: 9. Germline loops: CDR1 SEHNR, CDR2 FQNEAQ (reference sequence). This CDR3 region has 17 residues. The CDR3 loop reads CASSLKGRLAGLDTQYF. CDR3 in DNA: TGTGCCAGCAGCTTAAAGGGTAGACTAGCGGGGCTAGATACGCAGTATTTT.

The genes are TRBV9 and TRBJ1-2, with TRBD1 matching 10 bases. Unmatched junction bases numbered 10, after V lost 3 bases and J lost 5 bases. Germline loops: CDR1 SGDLS, CDR2 YYNGEE. The CDR3 length is 16 residues. The CDR3 spells CASSAFDRGQGYGYTF. The CDR3, as DNA: TGTGCCAGCAGCGCCTTTGACAGGGGGCAAGGATATGGCTACACCTTC.

CDR3 nucleotide sequence: TGTGCCAGCAGTCGGGGGAATAACGAAAAACTGTTTTTT. Its protein product is CASSRGNNEKLFF. The chain employs TRBV7-2 and TRBJ1-4; TRBD1 might be the D (5 bases). Per the germline V gene, CDR1 is SGHTA and CDR2 is FQGNSA. This CDR3 is built from 13 residues. Trimming took 6 bases from V and 8 from J, leaving 13 bases between them. The whole variable domain, filled in from reference TRBV7-2 and TRBJ1-4, reads GAGVSQSPSNKVTEKGKDVELRCDPISGHTALYWYRQSLGQGLEFLIYFQGNSAPDKSGLPSDRFSAERTGGSVSTLTIQRTQQEDSAVYLCASSRGNNEKLFFGSGTQLSVL.

The chain combines TRBV6-5 with TRBJ1-2; the match to TRBD1 covers 11 bases. CDR3 length equals 14 residues. V was clipped by 4 bases and J by 7 bases; unmatched bases: 5. Germline V gene data show CDR1 as MNHEY and CDR2 as SVGAGI. CDR3 in DNA: TGTGCCAGCAGTTCGTCCGGACAGGGGGCTGGCTACACCTTC. It yields the protein CASSSSGQGAGYTF.

The chain links TRBV10-1 to TRBJ2-1, with 7 bases aligning to TRBD2. The trim removed 9 bases at V and 7 bases at J, leaving 12 bases unmatched. Germline CDR1 is WNHNN and CDR2 is SYGVQD (reference sequence). The CDR3 consists of 14 residues. The CDR3 nucleotides read TGCGCCAGTAGCATGGCGGGAGCGCGGAATGAGCAGTTCTTC. Its protein product is CASSMAGARNEQFF.

V and J are TRBV27 and TRBJ1-6; no clear D. The CDR3 runs 15 residues. CDR1 and CDR2 from the germline V gene are MNHEY and SMNVEV (reference sequence). V was trimmed by 7 bases and J by 0 bases, leaving 10 bases between them. For the CDR3, the DNA is TGTGCCAGCACCCGGGAGAGCTCCTATAATTCACCCCTCCACTTT. Translated: CASTRESSYNSPLHF.

This clone has a handful of counts. V usage is TRBV3-1 (or the pseudogene TRBV3-2) and J usage is TRBJ2-1, with 14 bases fitting TRBD2. Germline CDR1 and CDR2: LGHDT and YNNKEL (reference sequence). The CDR3 has 19 amino acids. The V segment lost 2 bases and the J segment 3 bases; nucleotides outside the gene matches: 9. CDR3 in DNA: TGTGCCAGCAGCCAAAGGGGGACTAGCGGGAGAACCCTCTACAATGAGCAGTTCTTC. Translation: CASSQRGTSGRTLYNEQFF.

CDR3 region: CASSPGLSTGELFF. The CDR3 bases are TGTGCCAGCAGTCCGGGACTGAGCACCGGGGAGCTGTTTTTT. This chain joins TRBV27 and TRBJ2-2; tentatively, D is TRBD2 (6 bases). From germline, CDR1 is MNHEY and CDR2 SMNVEV (reference sequence). The germline V and J ends were trimmed by 5 bases and 4 bases, with 11 bases remaining between them. This CDR3 is 14 amino acids long.

The rearrangement links TRBV2 to TRBJ1-1; TRBD1 might be the D (5 bases). The CDR3 contains 13 residues. Trimming removed 7 bases at V and 4 bases at J, with 13 bases between. Germline V lookup: CDR1 SNHLY, CDR2 FYNNEI. CDR3 residues: CASTLTGSTEAFF. CDR3 DNA: TGTGCCAGCACGTTAACAGGCTCCACTGAAGCTTTCTTT.

The chain uses TRBV7-9 and TRBJ2-6, with D unclear. This CDR3 is built from 14 residues. Per germline, CDR1 SEHNR and CDR2 FQNEAQ (reference sequence). V lost 10 bases and J 0 bases, leaving 10 bases between the germline ends. This chain's CDR3 is CATPPNSGANVLTF. The CDR3 DNA reads as TGTGCCACCCCACCTAACTCTGGGGCCAACGTCCTGACTTTC.

The gene calls are TRBV28 and TRBJ1-2; D possibly corresponds to TRBD1 (6 bases). V shed 7 bases and J shed 2 bases, with 8 bases lying between them. In germline, CDR1 is MDHEN, CDR2 SYDVKM. The CDR3 covers 12 residues. CDR3 sequence: CASMGHNYGYTF. CDR3 nucleotides: TGTGCCAGCATGGGACACAACTATGGCTACACCTTC.

This chain links TRBV6-1 with TRBJ1-5; perhaps TRBD1 as D (6 bases). The CDR3 is made up of 15 amino acids. Germline CDR1 reads MNHNS; CDR2 reads SASEGT. The ends were cut back, 0 bases at V and 6 bases at J, with 12 bases in the middle. The CDR3 loop reads CASSEALRGGQPQHF. The DNA of the CDR3 is TGTGCCAGCAGTGAAGCGCTGAGGGGGGGTCAGCCCCAGCATTTT.

The sample holds a few counts of this clone. This sequence joins TRBV5-1 and TRBJ2-5; 7 nucleotides align to TRBD1. The V gene's germline CDR1 is SGHRS and CDR2 YFSETQ. V lost 5 bases, J lost 2 bases, and 6 bases stayed unmatched. The length of the CDR3 is 14 residues. The CDR3 loop is CASSTGRGQETQYF. CDR3 sequence (DNA): TGCGCCAGCAGTACTGGCAGGGGGCAAGAGACCCAGTACTTC.

CDR3 in DNA: TGTGCCAGCAGGCCCGGGACAGGTCCCATTGCGCAGTACTTC. As protein: CASRPGTGPIAQYF. The genes are TRBV6-5 and TRBJ2-7; 8 bases line up with TRBD1. V shed 6 bases, J shed 9 bases, and the junction held 13 bases outside the gene matches. The CDR3 totals 14 residues. Germline loops: CDR1 MNHEY, CDR2 SVGAGI.

Points on this clone: The CDR3 carries no conserved terminal phenylalanine or tryptophan, so it likely arises from a read error. It is unclear where the CDR3 begins or ends on the DNA, so no DNA is shown, and the CDR3 is as TCRdb lists it. The genes are TRBV28 and TRBJ2-7; the table's TRBD1 call for D was not verified on the DNA. Inclusive of both ends, the CDR3 amounts to 13 amino acids. Per the germline V gene, CDR1 is MDHEN and CDR2 is SYDVKM. The CDR3: CASSLRNTGTGYI.

The V call is TRBV6-5, the J call TRBJ1-5; 8 positions match TRBD1. This CDR3 is 15 amino acids long. The germline V gene encodes CDR1 MNHEY and CDR2 SVGAGI. V shed 6 bases, J shed 2 bases, and the junction held 6 bases outside the gene matches. The CDR3 loop reads CASRAGGLGNQPQHF. DNA for the CDR3: TGTGCCAGCAGGGCAGGGGGCCTAGGCAATCAGCCCCAGCATTTT.

This chain connects TRBV7-2 to TRBJ2-7; tentatively, D is TRBD2 (5 bases). The V end lost 0 bases, the J end lost 2 bases, and 11 bases lay between the germline ends. CDR1 and CDR2 from the germline V gene are SGHTA and FQGNSA. The CDR3 loop spans 15 amino acids. CDR3 residues: CASSLARLATYEQYF. CDR3 sequence (DNA): TGTGCCAGCAGCTTAGCGCGTTTAGCGACCTACGAGCAGTACTTC.

This chain links TRBV11-2 with TRBJ2-4, with D uncertain. This CDR3 has 15 amino acids. Germline CDR1 reads SGHAT; CDR2 reads FQNNGV. Deletions cut 5 bases from V and 7 bases from J, with 18 bases between. CDR3 amino acids: CASSDRPRSSNIQYF. CDR3 DNA: TGTGCCAGCAGCGACCGCCCTCGGAGCAGCAACATTCAGTACTTC.

This clone appeared once. The genes are TRBV3-1 (or the pseudogene TRBV3-2) and TRBJ2-4; D uncertain. V lost 0 bases and J lost 9, with 6 bases in between. CDR3 size: 12 residues. The V gene's germline CDR1 is LGHDT and CDR2 YNNKEL (reference sequence). DNA for the CDR3: TGTGCCAGCAGCCAAGAACAGAGCATTCAGTACTTC. Protein: CASSQEQSIQYF.

The chain uses TRBV19 and TRBJ2-5; 7 nucleotides line up with TRBD1. The CDR3 is 16 residues long. CDR1 is LNHDA and CDR2 is SQIVND in the germline V gene (reference sequence). V was pared by 1 base and J by 2 bases, with 7 bases of the junction left unmatched. CDR3 in DNA: TGTGCCAGTAGTATAGGAGGGGGCTTCTATCAAGAGACCCAGTACTTC. Translation: CASSIGGGFYQETQYF.

The chain combines TRBV27 with TRBJ2-1, with 8 positions matching TRBD1. V was pared by 6 bases and J by 9 bases, with 7 bases of the junction left unmatched. Per germline, CDR1 MNHEY and CDR2 SMNVEV (reference sequence). This CDR3 has 13 residues. CDR3 DNA: TGTGCCAGCAGAACTACAGGGGGAGGTGAGCAGTTCTTC. Its protein is CASRTTGGGEQFF.

The chain is built from TRBV30 and TRBJ1-1; TRBD1 matches 7 bases. The germline V gene encodes CDR1 GTSNPN and CDR2 SVGIG (reference sequence). The CDR3 loop spans 15 amino acids. Trimming cost V 5 bases and J 1 base; bases outside gene matches: 10. The CDR3 loop is CAWGGETGPNTEAFF. In nucleotides, the CDR3 is TGTGCCTGGGGGGGGGAGACAGGGCCGAACACTGAAGCTTTCTTT.

The chain couples TRBV4-1 to TRBJ2-5; TRBD2 aligns across 12 bases. CDR3 length: 16 residues. The germline V gene encodes CDR1 MGHRA and CDR2 YSYEKL. Trimming removed 1 base from V and 7 bases from J; junction bases left unmatched: 7. The CDR3 region has the DNA TGCGCCAGCAGCCAAGGACTAGCGGGAGCGGCCGGGACCCAGTACTTC. Its translation is CASSQGLAGAAGTQYF.

J is TRBJ2-5 and V is TRBV7-9, with 8 nucleotides matching TRBD2. Trimming took 6 bases from V and 2 from J; bases not matched to a gene: 5. The CDR3 extends over 14 amino acids. From germline, CDR1 is SEHNR and CDR2 FQNEAQ (reference sequence). CDR3 sequence reads: CASRPGRGQETQYF. In DNA form, the CDR3 reads TGTGCCAGCAGACCCGGGAGGGGACAAGAGACCCAGTACTTC.